The 12 T cell receptor beta chains given below trace back to one sample, sequenced in a study of T cells in Graves' hyperthyroidism and ophthalmopathy. TCR beta CDR3 sequences were amplified from RNA transcripts. Primed by the HTBI set, a first-round RT-PCR was run on the TCR CDR3. TCRdb independently ran MiXCR on the multiplex PCR reads; one entry per CDR3 protein. The repertoire holds 660,000 or so distinct CDR3 sequences, with about 45% as singletons. The sequenced sample was peripheral blood or thyroid tissue (not recorded which). These TCRs come from an adult man with Graves' disease, either hyperthyroidism or ophthalmopathy (not recorded which).

Many counts were recorded for this clonotype. The chain couples TRBV7-9 to TRBJ1-2; the D gene is possibly TRBD1 (5 bases). CDR3 length: 14 residues. The germline V gene encodes CDR1 SEHNR and CDR2 FQNEAQ (reference sequence). Trimming left V 1 base short and J 7 bases short, with 13 bases between. The CDR3 bases are TGTGCCAGCAGCTTAGGTGGGGACCCCTTTGGCTACACCTTC. It yields the protein CASSLGGDPFGYTF.

J is TRBJ1-1 and V is TRBV29-1; D unclear. The CDR3 runs to 11 residues. Germline CDR1 reads SQVTM; CDR2 reads ANQGSEA. The V end lost 8 bases, the J end lost 1 base, and 8 bases lay between the germline ends. CDR3 DNA sequence: TGCAGCTCCGACAAGAACACTGAAGCTTTCTTT. As protein: CSSDKNTEAFF.

This clonotype was seen many times. The rearrangement uses TRBV7-9 and TRBJ2-7; tentatively, D is TRBD2 (6 bases). The ends were cut back, 5 bases at V and 5 bases at J, with 13 bases in the middle. The germline V gene encodes CDR1 SEHNR and CDR2 FQNEAQ (reference sequence). CDR3 length: 13 residues. The CDR3 region is CASSHREPNEQYF. DNA of the CDR3: TGTGCCAGCAGCCACCGGGAGCCTAACGAGCAGTACTTC.

The chain uses TRBV19 and TRBJ1-1, with D unresolved. Germline-derived CDR1 and CDR2 are LNHDA and SQIVND (reference sequence). The CDR3 runs 14 residues. V dropped 6 bases and J dropped 3 bases, with 14 bases sitting between them. CDR3 coding DNA: TGTGCCAGTAGCTGGGCCCGCACCGACACTGAAGCTTTCTTT. Translating it yields CASSWARTDTEAFF. Looking up the rest from reference TRBV19 and TRBJ1-1 gives the full variable domain: DGGITQSPKYLFRKEGQNVTLSCEQNLNHDAMYWYRQDPGQGLRLIYYSQIVNDFQKGDIAEGYSVSREKKESFPLTVTSAQKNPTAFYLCASSWARTDTEAFFGQGTRLTVV.

V is TRBV6-5 and J is TRBJ1-1; 7 bases line up with TRBD1. The germline CDR1 and CDR2 sequences are MNHEY and SVGAGI. The CDR3 has 15 residues. V dropped 4 bases and J dropped 0; count of bases not matched to a gene: 5. Here the CDR3 DNA reads TGTGCCAGCAGTTTCTCGACAGGGTTGAACACTGAAGCTTTCTTT. This codes for CASSFSTGLNTEAFF.

The CDR3 spells CATSRTRQGSGYTF. CDR3 DNA sequence: TGTGCCACCAGCAGGACCAGACAGGGTTCTGGCTACACCTTC. The chain is built from TRBV15 and TRBJ1-2, with 7 bases fitting TRBD1. J gave up 7 bases and V 3 bases, and 8 bases lay outside the gene matches. CDR1 and CDR2 from the germline V gene are LNHNV and YYDKDF (reference sequence). The CDR3 consists of 14 residues.

This clonotype came up many times. This chain connects TRBV9 to TRBJ1-1; tentative D call: TRBD1 (5 bases). The CDR3 is 14 residues long. V lost 5 bases to trimming and J lost 0 bases, with 11 bases between them. Germline V gene data show CDR1 as SGDLS and CDR2 as YYNGEE. The CDR3 region has the DNA TGTGCCAGCAGTGTCGGAGGGGTGAACACTGAAGCTTTCTTT. It codes for CASSVGGVNTEAFF.

The chain joins TRBV29-1 to TRBJ1-2; 7 nucleotides line up with TRBD1. V was clipped by 8 bases and J by 4 bases; unmatched bases: 10. The CDR3 runs 13 residues. CDR1 is SQVTM, CDR2 ANQGSEA, per germline. In DNA form, the CDR3 reads TGCAGCAGCCAAGACAGGGACCTCTATGGCTACACCTTC. This encodes CSSQDRDLYGYTF.

This clonotype has only a few counts. The V call is TRBV7-9, the J call TRBJ2-7, with TRBD2 matching over 8 bases. The CDR3 covers 14 residues. The J segment lost 5 bases and the V segment lost 6 bases, leaving 9 bases of the junction unmatched. Per germline, CDR1 SEHNR and CDR2 FQNEAQ (reference sequence). The CDR3 DNA is TGTGCCAGCAGTACCCGGGAGGGCCGGGACGAGCAGTACTTC. This translates into CASSTREGRDEQYF.

V is TRBV30 and J is TRBJ1-3; no clear D. The CDR3 loop spans 15 amino acids. With 0 bases removed from V and 2 bases from J, the gap between germline ends came to 11 bases. Per the germline V gene, CDR1 is GTSNPN and CDR2 is SVGIG (reference sequence). In DNA, the CDR3 is TGTGCCTGGAGTGTACGAGCTACAGCTGGAAACACCATATATTTT. Protein sequence: CAWSVRATAGNTIYF.

V usage is TRBV20-1 and J usage is TRBJ2-7, with TRBD1 identical over 9 bases. The CDR3 covers 15 residues. Germline CDR1 reads DFQATT; CDR2 reads SNEGSKA (reference sequence). After removal of 3 bases from V and 0 bases from J, the junction contained 6 bases not matched to a gene. This CDR3 is CSASPGTGHSYEQYF. CDR3 coding DNA: TGCAGTGCTAGCCCGGGGACAGGGCACTCCTACGAGCAGTACTTC.

This clonotype was observed at least ten times. The chain recombines TRBV15 with TRBJ1-1, with D possibly TRBD1 on 6 matching bases. The CDR3 sequence is 15 residues long. CDR1 is LNHNV and CDR2 is YYDKDF in the germline V gene (reference sequence). Trimming removed 3 bases at V and 7 bases at J, with 18 bases between. CDR3 sequence: CATSSGDFRGFEAFF. The DNA of the CDR3 is TGTGCCACCAGCAGCGGGGACTTCAGGGGTTTTGAAGCTTTCTTT.